This T cell receptor beta chain came from a study of control samples from healthy donors and cancer patients. Clones were sequenced by immunoSEQ multiplex PCR, and TCRdb holds only the in-frame ones, with some missing. Of about 160,000 clones in the sample, 92% were seen once. What was sequenced was blood. This clonotype was obtained from a woman aged 25 to 39 in good health.

The DNA of the CDR3 is TGCGCCAGCAGCAAGACAGGGTTTTATCCCTACAATGAGCAGTTCTTC. It is translated as CASSKTGFYPYNEQFF. The rearrangement uses TRBV5-1 and TRBJ2-1; TRBD1 matches at 7 bases. The germline CDR1 and CDR2 sequences are SGHRS and YFSETQ. The CDR3 loop spans 16 amino acids. The ends lost 4 bases at V and 2 bases at J; junction bases unmatched: 9.